Presented here are 20 T cell receptor beta chains from one specimen sequenced in a study of blood T cell repertoires in COVID-19. The method was immunoSEQ multiplex PCR; TCRdb's version includes in-frame clones alone and lacks a portion of them. The data hold 80,000 to 90,000 clones, with 79% observed a single time. Sequenced sample: peripheral blood. Receptors were obtained from a man aged 70 or older with acute or convalescent COVID-19.

A single count supports this clone. The V gene is TRBV5-1, the J gene TRBJ2-1; TRBD2 agrees at 9 bases. The CDR3 totals 17 residues. Unmatched junction bases numbered 11, after V lost 0 bases and J lost 7 bases. Germline CDR1 reads SGHRS; CDR2 reads YFSETQ. The CDR3 DNA reads as TGCGCCAGCAGCTTGGCCCCCGGGCGGGGGGGCAGGAATGAGCAGTTCTTC. Residues: CASSLAPGRGGRNEQFF.

V and J are TRBV2 and TRBJ1-5; tentative D call: TRBD1 (5 bases). The CDR3 consists of 16 residues. Germline V gene data show CDR1 as SNHLY and CDR2 as FYNNEI. With 2 bases removed from V and 0 bases from J, the gap between germline ends came to 11 bases. The CDR3 DNA reads TGTGCCAGCAGTGAAAGGTCAGGGTATAGCAATCAGCCCCAGCATTTT. It codes for CASSERSGYSNQPQHF.

This chain connects TRBV5-1 to TRBJ1-1; D gene unclear. Germline V gene sequence: CDR1 SGHRS, CDR2 YFSETQ. V dropped 4 bases and J dropped 7 bases, with 11 bases sitting between them. This CDR3 spans 12 amino acids. CDR3 coding DNA: TGCGCCAGCAGCCCGGAGACGGGTGAAGCTTTCTTT. As protein: CASSPETGEAFF.

This sequence joins TRBV5-8 and TRBJ2-1; 7 bases agree with TRBD1. Germline values: CDR1 SGHTS, CDR2 YDEGEE. V lost 5 bases, J lost 9 bases, and 11 bases stayed unmatched. This CDR3 spans 14 amino acids. This CDR3 reads CASRGEGAKSEQFF. For the CDR3, the DNA is TGTGCCAGCAGGGGAGAGGGGGCGAAGTCTGAGCAGTTCTTC.

The sample holds a few counts of this clone. The rearrangement links TRBV3-1 (or the pseudogene TRBV3-2) to TRBJ1-1; possible D gene TRBD1, 5 bases. Trimming left V 5 bases short and J 1 base short, with 14 bases between. Germline CDR1 LGHDT, CDR2 YNNKEL (reference sequence). The CDR3 has 15 amino acids. This CDR3 is CASSIRDYPNTEAFF. Here the CDR3 DNA reads TGTGCCAGCAGCATCCGGGACTATCCGAACACTGAAGCTTTCTTT.

The chain employs TRBV7-8 and TRBJ2-2; 11 nucleotides match TRBD2. The CDR3 sequence is 16 residues long. V lost 3 bases to trimming and J lost 8 bases; unmatched junction nucleotides: 8. Germline values: CDR1 SGHVS, CDR2 FQNEAQ. The CDR3 DNA follows: TGTGCCAGCAGCTTGGGACTAGCGGCCAAGGGTGGGGAGCTGTTTTTT. Residues: CASSLGLAAKGGELFF.

The J gene is TRBJ2-3, the V gene TRBV7-9; D perhaps matches TRBD2 (5 bases). V was cut by 1 base and J by 0 bases, with 8 bases left in between. CDR3 size: 15 residues. Germline CDR1 reads SEHNR; CDR2 reads FQNEAQ (reference sequence). This CDR3 is CASSLELDSTDTQYF. The CDR3 region has the DNA TGTGCCAGCAGCTTAGAACTAGACAGCACAGATACGCAGTATTTT.

The rearrangement links TRBV5-4 to TRBJ2-2, with D uncertain. Germline CDR1 reads SGHNT; CDR2 reads YYREEE (reference sequence). The CDR3 covers 13 residues. Trimming pared 1 base from V and 6 bases from J, leaving 7 bases between. In DNA form, the CDR3 reads TGTGCCAGCAGCTTGATAGAGTCCGGGGAGCTGTTTTTT. It codes for CASSLIESGELFF.

The J gene is TRBJ2-7, the V gene TRBV27; TRBD1 might be the D (7 bases). CDR1 is MNHEY and CDR2 is SMNVEV in the germline V gene (reference sequence). The length of the CDR3 is 16 residues. V dropped 4 bases and J dropped 7 bases, with 23 bases sitting between them. CDR3 in amino acids: CASSSTAVLSGGEQYF. The CDR3 bases are TGTGCCAGCAGTTCCACGGCCGTCCTCTCAGGGGGGGAGCAGTACTTC.

The CDR3 coding sequence is TGTGCCAGCAGCCAAGCCGGACAGGTCTACGAGCAGTACTTC. Its translation is CASSQAGQVYEQYF. The rearrangement joins TRBV3-1 (or the pseudogene TRBV3-2) to TRBJ2-7; 7 bases line up with TRBD1. The CDR3 consists of 14 residues. The trim removed 1 base at V and 3 bases at J, leaving 3 bases unmatched. Germline V lookup: CDR1 LGHDT, CDR2 YNNKEL (reference sequence).

The chain has TRBV28 and TRBJ1-4; TRBD1 matches 7 bases. CDR3 length: 14 amino acids. Germline-derived CDR1 and CDR2 are MDHEN and SYDVKM. After removal of 7 bases from V and 7 bases from J, the junction contained 9 bases not matched to a gene. The CDR3 region has the DNA TGTGCCAGCAACCGACAGGGAGTGGGTGAAAAACTGTTTTTT. This gives the protein CASNRQGVGEKLFF.

The rearrangement uses TRBV7-9 and TRBJ1-1, with TRBD1 as a possible D gene (5 bases). Germline values: CDR1 SEHNR, CDR2 FQNEAQ (reference sequence). The CDR3 covers 12 residues. Between the trimmed V and J ends, which lost 6 bases and 8 bases, there was a span of 13 bases. The CDR3 DNA sequence: TGTGCCAGCAGTTCAGGGATGCGGGAAGCTTTCTTT. The encoded protein is CASSSGMREAFF.

This chain's CDR3 is CASSLRGGYGHEQFF. CDR3 DNA: TGTGCCAGCTCCTTACGGGGAGGGTATGGCCATGAGCAGTTCTTC. The chain combines TRBV6-5 with TRBJ2-1; 7 bases agree with TRBD2. This CDR3 has 15 amino acids. Germline values: CDR1 MNHEY, CDR2 SVGAGI. The V and J ends lost 8 bases and 8 bases, in that order; junction bases with no gene match: 15.

The chain is built from TRBV5-4 and TRBJ2-2; TRBD1 matches 8 bases. V dropped 5 bases and J dropped 5; count of bases not matched to a gene: 8. Germline CDR1 and CDR2: SGHNT and YYREEE (reference sequence). The CDR3 totals 15 residues. The DNA for the CDR3 is TGTGCCAGCAGGGGGACAGGTGGTGGGACCGGGGAGCTGTTTTTT. Protein: CASRGTGGGTGELFF.

This clone was recorded a few times. J is TRBJ2-5 and V is TRBV7-2; weak D call: TRBD1 (6 bases). The CDR3 has 14 residues. The germline V gene has CDR1 SGHTA and CDR2 FQGNSA. V lost 4 bases and J lost 4, with 13 bases in between. DNA of the CDR3: TGTGCCAGCAGCTCCGCCGACAGGTCAGAGACCCAGTACTTC. Its protein product is CASSSADRSETQYF. The full variable domain, with the rest looked up from reference TRBV7-2 and TRBJ2-5, is GAGVSQSPSNKVTEKGKDVELRCDPISGHTALYWYRQSLGQGLEFLIYFQGNSAPDKSGLPSDRFSAERTGGSVSTLTIQRTQQEDSAVYLCASSSADRSETQYFGPGTRLLVL.

This clone was counted only a few times. The gene calls are TRBV6-5 and TRBJ1-2; a possible D gene is TRBD1 (5 bases). CDR1 and CDR2 from the germline V gene are MNHEY and SVGAGI. The ends were cut back, 8 bases at V and 2 bases at J, with 18 bases in the middle. This CDR3 is built from 15 residues. The CDR3 bases are TGTGCCAGCTCCAATCCCCCCGCAGGGAACTATGGCTACACCTTC. Its protein is CASSNPPAGNYGYTF.

The gene calls are TRBV29-1 and TRBJ2-7; TRBD1 matches 7 bases. The V segment lost 4 bases and the J segment 3 bases; nucleotides outside the gene matches: 9. In germline, CDR1 is SQVTM, CDR2 ANQGSEA. The length of the CDR3 is 14 residues. The CDR3 DNA is TGCAGCGTTGCAGAGGCCCAGGGGGACTACGAGCAGTACTTC. It is translated as CSVAEAQGDYEQYF.

This sequence joins TRBV7-2 and TRBJ1-6; 8 nucleotides line up with TRBD1. V shed 6 bases, J shed 0 bases, and the junction held 4 bases outside the gene matches. Germline V gene lookup returns CDR1 SGHTA and CDR2 FQGNSA. This CDR3 is built from 16 residues. The CDR3 nucleotides read TGTGCCAGCAGACGGGACAGGAGCTCCTATAATTCACCCCTCCACTTT. Encoded protein: CASRRDRSSYNSPLHF.

The chain links TRBV21-1 to TRBJ2-1; the DNA was not used to check the table's D call, TRBD2. TRBV21-1 is described as a pseudogene. The CDR3 covers 15 residues. CDR3 in amino acids: CASSPRERGGLGGFF. CDR3 DNA sequence: TGTGCCAGCAGCCCCCGGGAGCGGGGGGGCCTTGGAGGGTTCTTC.

The V gene is TRBV5-1, the J gene TRBJ2-1, with 7 bases fitting TRBD2. This CDR3 spans 13 amino acids. The V and J ends lost 0 bases and 6 bases, in that order; junction bases with no gene match: 0. CDR1 and CDR2 (germline): SGHRS, YFSETQ. The CDR3: CASSLGTSNEQFF. For the CDR3, the DNA is TGCGCCAGCAGCTTGGGGACTAGCAATGAGCAGTTCTTC. The full variable domain, with the rest looked up from reference TRBV5-1 and TRBJ2-1, is KAGVTQTPRYLIKTRGQQVTLSCSPISGHRSVSWYQQTPGQGLQFLFEYFSETQRNKGNFPGRFSGRQFSNSRSEMNVSTLELGDSALYLCASSLGTSNEQFFGPGTRLTVL.